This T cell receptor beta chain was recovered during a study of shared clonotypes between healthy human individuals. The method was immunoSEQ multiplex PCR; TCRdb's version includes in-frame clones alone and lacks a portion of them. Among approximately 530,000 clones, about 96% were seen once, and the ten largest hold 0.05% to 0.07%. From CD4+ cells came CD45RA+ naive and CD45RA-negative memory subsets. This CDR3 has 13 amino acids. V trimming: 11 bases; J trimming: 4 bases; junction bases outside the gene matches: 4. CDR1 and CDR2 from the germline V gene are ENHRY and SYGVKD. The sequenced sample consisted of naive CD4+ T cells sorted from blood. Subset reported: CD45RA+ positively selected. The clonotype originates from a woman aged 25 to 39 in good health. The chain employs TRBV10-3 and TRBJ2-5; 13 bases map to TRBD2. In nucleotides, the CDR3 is TGTGCCGCGGGACTAGCGGGGTTAGAGACCCAGTACTTC. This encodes CAAGLAGLETQYF.